The 9 T cell receptor beta chains below come from one sample, sequenced in a study of a mutant IDH1 vaccine in newly diagnosed glioma. Their antigen targets remain unknown. Time point described: week 11, during vaccination. In the vaccine, a single dose held 300 ug of the mutant IDH1 20-mer peptide, along with topical imiquimod. Profiled with immunoSEQ multiplex PCR; TCRdb holds only in-frame clones, not every one. The sample lists roughly 25,000 clones; approximately 79% were seen once. The specimen was PBMCs, collected from a glioma patient whose treatment included an IDH1 peptide vaccine. The receptors stem from a man aged 40-49 years with glioma.

The chain employs TRBV7-2 and TRBJ2-3; TRBD2 aligns across 9 bases. Germline V CDR1 and CDR2: SGHTA, FQGNSA. The CDR3 spans 14 residues. Germline trimming cut 8 bases from V and 4 bases from J; bases unmatched to any gene: 7. CDR3 protein: CASGGRAFADTQYF. CDR3 DNA: TGTGCCAGCGGCGGGAGGGCCTTCGCAGATACGCAGTATTTT. The full variable domain, in which reference TRBV7-2 and TRBJ2-3 provide the parts outside the CDR3, is GAGVSQSPSNKVTEKGKDVELRCDPISGHTALYWYRQSLGQGLEFLIYFQGNSAPDKSGLPSDRFSAERTGGSVSTLTIQRTQQEDSAVYLCASGGRAFADTQYFGPGTRLTVL.

The chain recombines TRBV29-1 with TRBJ2-1; either TRBD1 or TRBD2 may supply D (5 bases each). The CDR3 is made up of 12 amino acids. Germline V lookup: CDR1 SQVTM, CDR2 ANQGSEA. Trimming pared 3 bases from V and 9 bases from J, leaving 12 bases between. CDR3 amino acids: CSVDRERSEQFF. In nucleotides, the CDR3 is TGCAGCGTTGACAGGGAGAGAAGTGAGCAGTTCTTC.

V and J are TRBV4-3 and TRBJ1-2; D unclear. Trimming took 4 bases from V and 4 from J, leaving 7 bases between them. Germline V gene lookup returns CDR1 LGHNA and CDR2 YSLEER. CDR3 size: 12 residues. CDR3 in amino acids: CASSPGGYGYTF. The CDR3 coding sequence is TGCGCCAGCAGCCCCGGAGGCTATGGCTACACCTTC.

The chain uses TRBV7-2 and TRBJ2-7; 9 nucleotides align to TRBD1. Germline V gives CDR1 SGHTA, CDR2 FQGNSA. There are 15 residues in the CDR3. V was clipped by 4 bases and J by 0 bases; unmatched bases: 4. CDR3 amino acids: CASSSRTGDSYEQYF. The CDR3 nucleotides are TGTGCCAGCAGCTCAAGGACAGGGGACTCCTACGAGCAGTACTTC.

CDR3 loop: CASSQGGADSSYEQYF. Written as DNA, the CDR3 is TGCGCCAGCAGCCAGGGTGGGGCGGACAGCTCCTACGAGCAGTACTTC. The chain couples TRBV4-1 to TRBJ2-7; weak D call: TRBD1 (6 bases). The CDR3 totals 16 residues. Germline values: CDR1 MGHRA, CDR2 YSYEKL. Trimming pared 3 bases from V and 0 bases from J, leaving 15 bases between.

The chain has TRBV6-5 and TRBJ2-2; TRBD2 aligns across 7 bases. Germline V CDR1 and CDR2: MNHEY, SVGAGI. This CDR3 has 15 residues. V was pared by 10 bases and J by 2 bases, with 10 bases of the junction left unmatched. The CDR3 DNA sequence: TGTGCCATCGGGCCGACTAGCCTAAACACCGGGGAGCTGTTTTTT. Protein sequence: CAIGPTSLNTGELFF.

This chain uses TRBV9 with TRBJ1-2; possible D gene TRBD1, 5 bases. Germline CDR1 and CDR2: SGDLS and YYNGEE. This CDR3 has 13 amino acids. The V gene lost 3 bases and the J gene lost 2 bases, with 8 bases spanning the gap. The CDR3: CASSGSGNYGYTF. In DNA form, the CDR3 reads TGTGCCAGCAGCGGCTCAGGGAACTATGGCTACACCTTC. The entire variable domain, with the rest obtained from reference TRBV9 and TRBJ1-2, is as follows: DSGVTQTPKHLITATGQRVTLRCSPRSGDLSVYWYQQSLDQGLQFLIQYYNGEERAKGNILERFSAQQFPDLHSELNLSSLELGDSALYFCASSGSGNYGYTFGSGTRLTVV.

The rearrangement uses TRBV29-1 and TRBJ1-2; no clear D gene. Germline V gene data show CDR1 as SQVTM and CDR2 as ANQGSEA. V was pared by 3 bases and J by 4 bases, with 9 bases between. This CDR3 spans 12 amino acids. The CDR3 sequence: CSVDSVGYGYTF. DNA for the CDR3: TGCAGCGTTGATAGTGTGGGCTATGGCTACACCTTC.

The chain couples TRBV2 to TRBJ2-1; 10 bases fit TRBD2. The length of the CDR3 is 15 residues. Trimming cost V 4 bases and J 7 bases; bases outside gene matches: 7. Per germline, CDR1 SNHLY and CDR2 FYNNEI. CDR3 region: CASSGLSSGSNEQFF. The CDR3 nucleotides read TGTGCCAGCAGTGGCTTGTCTAGCGGGAGTAATGAGCAGTTCTTC.